This T cell receptor (beta chain) originates from a study of T cells in localized non-small cell lung cancer. The study's findings and limits: Because researchers sequenced only one region of the tumor, heterogeneity is still possible. There was an association of higher blood T cell density with longer overall survival.

Regarding this clone: What it binds is not known.

This CDR3 is built from 17 residues. Deletions cut 2 bases from V and 5 bases from J, with 21 bases between. Germline assignment: CDR1 KGHSH and CDR2 LQKENI. Clones were read by immunoSEQ multiplex PCR, and TCRdb kept only the in-frame ones, dropping some. The top ten hold 22% of the sample, which has 55,000 to 65,000 clones, about 87% seen once. The clonotype was recovered from a man between 40 and 70 years old with stage I squamous cell lung carcinoma. The chain recombines TRBV18 with TRBJ1-1; a weak D match, TRBD1 (5 bases). The source was peripheral blood, collected before any cancer treatment. The chain's CDR3 is CASSPNARGSGRTEAFF. CDR3 DNA sequence: TGTGCCAGCTCACCAAACGCCCGGGGGTCCGGGAGGACTGAAGCTTTCTTT.